Listed below are T cell receptor beta chains from one sample, sequenced in a study of T cells in Graves' hyperthyroidism and ophthalmopathy. MiXCR, applied by TCRdb to the multiplex PCR reads, yields one record per CDR3 protein. The data hold about 590,000 distinct CDR3 sequences, with 13% to 15% observed a single time. Sample: blood. The source of these receptors is a woman aged 18-29 years with Graves' ophthalmopathy. The CDR3 runs from the conserved cysteine through the conserved F or W. A D gene is named only where the DNA matches it firmly. A clone size is listed for some rows: how often the clone was seen (once, few, many), or a class if it is expanded.

DNA: TGCGCCAGCAGCCAAGATCCCCCCGGGAGGGCCGGAGATACGCAGTATTTT
CDR3: CASSQDPPGRAGDTQYF
J: TRBJ2-3
D: TRBD2
size: few
V: TRBV4-1

DNA: TGCGCCAGCAGCCGCCTTTATGGACTCACCGCCGGGGAGCTGTTTTTT
CDR3: CASSRLYGLTAGELFF
J: TRBJ2-2
D: .
size: few
V: TRBV5-1

DNA: TGTGCCAGCAGCCAAGCCTGGCAACCCTCCTACGAGCAGTACTTC
CDR3: CASSQAWQPSYEQYF
J: TRBJ2-7
D: .
size: many
V: TRBV3-1

DNA: TGTGCCACCAGTGATTGGCGGGAGGGCCCGGAGACCCAGTACTTC
CDR3: CATSDWREGPETQYF
J: TRBJ2-5
D: TRBD2
size: many
V: TRBV24-1

DNA: TGTGCCACCACCTCAGGCAGGATGAACACTGAAGCTTTCTTT
CDR3: CATTSGRMNTEAFF
J: TRBJ1-1
D: .
size: many
V: TRBV24-1

DNA: TGTGCCAGCAGCTTAGAGGACGGGAACTATGGCTACACCTTC
CDR3: CASSLEDGNYGYTF
J: TRBJ1-2
D: .
size: .
V: TRBV7-9

DNA: TGTGCCAGATACAGGGGTTGGCATCGGAAGCAAGAGACCCAGTACTTC
CDR3: CARYRGWHRKQETQYF
J: TRBJ2-5
D: TRBD1
size: few
V: TRBV19

DNA: TGTGCCAGCAGTTACTCGACCGCATTCCCGGGACTAGCGGGAGGGGTCAAAAACATTCAGTACTTC
CDR3: CASSYSTAFPGLAGGVKNIQYF
J: TRBJ2-4
D: TRBD2
size: many
V: TRBV6-5

DNA: TGTGCCAGTAGTATAACTGGGCGGGAGCAGTACTTC
CDR3: CASSITGREQYF
J: TRBJ2-7
D: .
size: few
V: TRBV19

DNA: TGTGCCAGCAGTGGGGGAGGGGGACTAGCGGAGTTCTTC
CDR3: CASSGGGGLAEFF
J: TRBJ2-1
D: TRBD2
size: many
V: TRBV2

DNA: TGTGCCAGCAGTCCGACAGGGGGACTTTCTGGGGCCAACGTCCTGACTTTC
CDR3: CASSPTGGLSGANVLTF
J: TRBJ2-6
D: TRBD1
size: many
V: TRBV28

DNA: TGTGCCAGCAGCCTATGGGGGGGAAACACGCGGGAGCAGTACTTC
CDR3: CASSLWGGNTREQYF
J: TRBJ2-7
D: TRBD2
size: .
V: TRBV13

DNA: TGTGCCATCAGTGAGTCTAACCTGGAGGAGCAGTACTTC
CDR3: CAISESNLEEQYF
J: TRBJ2-7
D: .
size: few
V: TRBV10-3

DNA: TGTGCCAGCAGGCCCGGGACAGGGGGTTACAATGAGCAGTTCTTC
CDR3: CASRPGTGGYNEQFF
J: TRBJ2-1
D: TRBD1
size: many
V: TRBV28

DNA: TGCAGTGCTAGAGATCAAGAGGGGGCTCGGGGCTACACCTTC
CDR3: CSARDQEGARGYTF
J: TRBJ1-2
D: TRBD1
size: few
V: TRBV20-1

DNA: TGCAGTGCTTCCTCCAGGGGAAAGAGGGCAGATACGCAGTATTTT
CDR3: CSASSRGKRADTQYF
J: TRBJ2-3
D: .
size: many
V: TRBV20-1

DNA: TGTGCCAGCAGCTTAGTGGCAGGGGGCACCGGGGAGCTGTTTTTT
CDR3: CASSLVAGGTGELFF
J: TRBJ2-2
D: TRBD1
size: many
V: TRBV5-6

DNA: TGTGCCAGCAGCTTACAAGCGGGAGATAACAATGAGCAGTTCTTC
CDR3: CASSLQAGDNNEQFF
J: TRBJ2-1
D: TRBD2
size: many
V: TRBV13

DNA: TGTGCCTGGAGTCCCTCGCCGGGACAGGGGTCCGAGACCCAGTACTTC
CDR3: CAWSPSPGQGSETQYF
J: TRBJ2-5
D: TRBD1
size: many
V: TRBV30

DNA: TGCAGTGCTAGCGAGGGGGCGGCGGATGAAAAACTGTTTTTT
CDR3: CSASEGAADEKLFF
J: TRBJ1-4
D: TRBD1
size: few
V: TRBV20-1

DNA: TGTGCCATCAGCCCCGGACAGGGAGGTGGCTACACCTTC
CDR3: CAISPGQGGGYTF
J: TRBJ1-2
D: TRBD1
size: few
V: TRBV10-3

DNA: TGTGCCATCAGTGACAGCGGGAGCCCCTCCTACGAGCAGTACTTC
CDR3: CAISDSGSPSYEQYF
J: TRBJ2-7
D: TRBD2
size: many
V: TRBV10-3

DNA: TGTGCCAGCAGGGGACAGGGGGCTGGTCAGCCCCAGCATTTT
CDR3: CASRGQGAGQPQHF
J: TRBJ1-5
D: TRBD1
size: .
V: TRBV7-4

DNA: TGTGCCAGCAGCCCCGGGCTAGCGTTGTACGTCTACGAGCAGTACTTC
CDR3: CASSPGLALYVYEQYF
J: TRBJ2-7
D: .
size: many
V: TRBV5-8

DNA: TGTGCCAGCAGCGTAGGGCTAGCGGGTCACGGGGAGCTGTTTTTT
CDR3: CASSVGLAGHGELFF
J: TRBJ2-2
D: TRBD2
size: .
V: TRBV9

DNA: TGTGCCAGCGGGGCAGTGGTGACTAAGAATGAGCAGTTCTTC
CDR3: CASGAVVTKNEQFF
J: TRBJ2-1
D: .
size: many
V: TRBV2

DNA: TGTGCCAGCAGCCTCGGACTAGCGGGAGGGCCCAACTCCTACGAGCAGTACTTC
CDR3: CASSLGLAGGPNSYEQYF
J: TRBJ2-7
D: TRBD2
size: many
V: TRBV7-8

DNA: TGTGCCTGGACCACGAACACTGAAGCTTTCTTT
CDR3: CAWTTNTEAFF
J: TRBJ1-1
D: .
size: many
V: TRBV30

DNA: TGTGCCAGCAGTTCCCCACGGGACAGGAGGACGACTGAAGCTTTCTTT
CDR3: CASSSPRDRRTTEAFF
J: TRBJ1-1
D: TRBD1
size: many
V: TRBV28

DNA: TGCGCCAGCAGCCAAGATCCCCTGGCGGCCTACGAGCAGTACTTC
CDR3: CASSQDPLAAYEQYF
J: TRBJ2-7
D: .
size: .
V: TRBV4-1

DNA: TGTGCCAGCAGCGCCGGACTAGCGGGAGGAGGGAGAGAGACCCAGTACTTC
CDR3: CASSAGLAGGGRETQYF
J: TRBJ2-5
D: TRBD2
size: .
V: TRBV5-8

DNA: TGCGCCAGCAGCTCTCCCCTAGCGGGAGGGTCGAACACCGGGGAGCTGTTTTTT
CDR3: CASSSPLAGGSNTGELFF
J: TRBJ2-2
D: TRBD2
size: many
V: TRBV5-1